These 18 T cell receptor beta chains were sequenced from one sample in a study of blood T cell repertoires in COVID-19. Data came from immunoSEQ multiplex PCR; TCRdb stores just in-frame clones and leaves some out. This table has 150,000 to 250,000 clones, approximately 82% appearing once. The source material was peripheral blood. The receptors were gathered from a human donor with acute or convalescent COVID-19. The donor label of this sample is uncertain.

The chain combines TRBV28 with TRBJ2-1; 14 positions agree with TRBD2. Germline-derived CDR1 and CDR2 are MDHEN and SYDVKM. The CDR3 consists of 15 residues. After removal of 6 bases from V and 6 bases from J, the junction contained 4 bases not matched to a gene. CDR3: CASSPGTSGGNEQFF. The CDR3 DNA reads TGTGCCAGCAGCCCCGGGACTAGCGGGGGCAATGAGCAGTTCTTC.

The chain couples TRBV28 to TRBJ2-3, with D unresolved. Trimming removed 5 bases at V and 6 bases at J, with 6 bases between. Germline lookup yields CDR1 MDHEN and CDR2 SYDVKM. This CDR3 is built from 11 residues. The CDR3 nucleotides are TGTGCCAGCAGTACTAAGGATACGCAGTATTTT. This gives the protein CASSTKDTQYF.

The CDR3, as DNA: TGTGCCAGTAGACCCGGACAGGGGGTAACGTACGAGCAGTACTTC. Translation gives CASRPGQGVTYEQYF. This rearrangement joins TRBV19 to TRBJ2-7; 10 bases fit TRBD1. This CDR3 contains 15 residues. CDR1 is LNHDA and CDR2 is SQIVND in the germline V gene (reference sequence). The ends lost 6 bases at V and 4 bases at J; junction bases unmatched: 9.

This clone was seen a single time. CDR3: CASSESGGGLNQPQHF. CDR3 in DNA: TGCGCCAGCAGTGAGTCGGGGGGGGGCTTAAATCAGCCCCAGCATTTT. The J gene is TRBJ1-5, the V gene TRBV10-2, with D possibly matching TRBD1 (6 bases). Trimming pared 0 bases from V and 4 bases from J, leaving 13 bases between. There are 16 residues in the CDR3. Germline CDR1 reads WSHSY; CDR2 reads SAAADI.

The chain uses TRBV6-1 and TRBJ2-7, with 12 nucleotides matching TRBD2. The CDR3 has 17 residues. In germline, CDR1 is MNHNS, CDR2 SASEGT. Losses at the gene ends were 4 bases for V and 2 bases for J; bases not matched to a gene: 9. The CDR3 coding sequence is TGTGCCAGCAGTGGGGGATGGACTAGCGGGAAGCCCTACGAGCAGTACTTC. It is translated as CASSGGWTSGKPYEQYF.

The chain uses TRBV19 and TRBJ2-1; 11 nucleotides agree with TRBD2. V dropped 4 bases and J dropped 4; count of bases not matched to a gene: 3. The length of the CDR3 is 15 residues. Looked up from germline, CDR1 is LNHDA and CDR2 is SQIVND (reference sequence). The CDR3 DNA reads as TGTGCCAGTAGTACATTAGCGGGAGGGTACAATGAGCAGTTCTTC. It translates to CASSTLAGGYNEQFF.

The chain couples TRBV7-8 to TRBJ2-2, with D maybe TRBD2 (6 bases). CDR3 length equals 11 residues. Germline CDR1 reads SGHVS; CDR2 reads FQNEAQ. V lost 10 bases and J lost 6, with 9 bases in between. CDR3 sequence reads: CAIGRAGELFF. The CDR3 bases are TGTGCCATCGGGAGAGCCGGGGAGCTGTTTTTT.

The gene calls are TRBV29-1 and TRBJ2-3, with TRBD2 matching 8 bases. The CDR3 has 10 amino acids. Germline V lookup: CDR1 SQVTM, CDR2 ANQGSEA. V was clipped by 6 bases and J by 12 bases; unmatched bases: 5. DNA of the CDR3: TGCAGCGTAGAGACTAGCGCACAGTATTTT. It is translated as CSVETSAQYF.

This chain uses TRBV7-9 with TRBJ1-2; D remains ambiguous. The V end was cut by 3 bases, the J end by 5 bases, with 13 bases between. The germline V gene encodes CDR1 SEHNR and CDR2 FQNEAQ (reference sequence). The CDR3 covers 14 residues. The CDR3 nucleotides read TGTGCCAGCAGCTTGGTCAGCGGTTGGTATGGCTACACCTTC. Protein: CASSLVSGWYGYTF. The full variable domain, completed using reference TRBV7-9 and TRBJ1-2, is DTGVSQNPRHKITKRGQNVTFRCDPISEHNRLYWYRQTLGQGPEFLTYFQNEAQLEKSRLLSDRFSAERPKGSFSTLEIQRTEQGDSAMYLCASSLVSGWYGYTFGSGTRLTVV.

This clone was seen just once. The chain links TRBV6-5 to TRBJ1-4; the D gene is possibly TRBD1 (5 bases). Germline CDR1 MNHEY, CDR2 SVGAGI. Trimming took off 7 bases at V and 6 bases at J, with 12 bases between the two ends. The CDR3 consists of 13 residues. The CDR3 spells CASIAGRDEKLFF. For the CDR3, the DNA is TGTGCCAGCATAGCAGGGAGGGATGAAAAACTGTTTTTT.

The chain uses TRBV5-6 and TRBJ1-3; D not resolved. Trimming stripped 0 bases from V and 3 bases from J, with 10 bases between. CDR3 length: 15 residues. Per germline, CDR1 SGHDT and CDR2 YYEEEE. CDR3 amino acids: CASSLDRKSGNTIYF. The DNA of the CDR3 is TGTGCCAGCAGCTTGGACCGCAAGAGTGGAAACACCATATATTTT.

The chain links TRBV5-1 to TRBJ2-1, with D possibly TRBD2 on 6 matching bases. The V end lost 0 bases, the J end lost 6 bases, and 16 bases lay between the germline ends. Germline CDR1 reads SGHRS; CDR2 reads YFSETQ. The length of the CDR3 is 16 residues. This CDR3 reads CASSLEWGGIVNEQFF. DNA of the CDR3: TGCGCCAGCAGCTTGGAGTGGGGCGGGATCGTCAATGAGCAGTTCTTC.

The chain recombines TRBV25-1 with TRBJ2-7; 8 bases match TRBD1. CDR1 and CDR2 (germline): MGHDK, SYGVNS. This CDR3 is 14 amino acids long. The V and J ends lost 2 bases and 3 bases, in that order; junction bases with no gene match: 3. CDR3: CASSETTGDYEQYF. CDR3 coding DNA: TGTGCCAGCAGTGAAACGACAGGGGACTACGAGCAGTACTTC.

The CDR3 sequence: CATSLTGGADTQYF. Here the CDR3 DNA reads TGTGCCACTTCTCTTACAGGGGGCGCAGATACGCAGTATTTT. This rearrangement joins TRBV24-1 to TRBJ2-3, with TRBD1 identical over 9 bases. Trimming at V came to 10 bases and at J to 4 bases, leaving 8 bases not matched to a gene. Per the germline V gene, CDR1 is KGHDR and CDR2 is SFDVKD. The CDR3 covers 14 residues.

The chain joins TRBV29-1 to TRBJ2-1, with D maybe TRBD2 (7 bases). The CDR3 totals 14 residues. Deletions cut 5 bases from V and 7 bases from J, with 18 bases between. The germline CDR1 and CDR2 sequences are SQVTM and ANQGSEA. Written as DNA, the CDR3 is TGCAGCGTTCGGGGGCGGGAGCCAGGAAATGAGCAGTTCTTC. Protein: CSVRGREPGNEQFF.

The chain links TRBV19 to TRBJ2-1, with TRBD2 matching over 11 bases. The CDR3 is 14 residues long. Germline V gene sequence: CDR1 LNHDA, CDR2 SQIVND (reference sequence). V shed 11 bases, J shed 8 bases, and the junction held 11 bases outside the gene matches. This CDR3 is CASQKTSGTYEQFF. Here the CDR3 DNA reads TGTGCCTCTCAGAAGACTAGCGGGACCTATGAGCAGTTCTTC.

The rearrangement joins TRBV3-1 (or the pseudogene TRBV3-2) to TRBJ2-1; TRBD2 matches at 16 bases. Germline CDR1 is LGHDT and CDR2 is YNNKEL (reference sequence). V dropped 4 bases and J dropped 9; count of bases not matched to a gene: 6. The CDR3 totals 16 residues. For the CDR3, the DNA is TGTGCCAGCAGCCCGGGACTAGCGGGAGGGGGGAGTGAGCAGTTCTTC. It translates to CASSPGLAGGGSEQFF.

V usage is TRBV19 and J usage is TRBJ2-3; 14 bases agree with TRBD2. CDR3 length: 15 amino acids. V shed 7 bases and J 4 bases; nucleotides not matched to a gene: 4. Germline lookup yields CDR1 LNHDA and CDR2 SQIVND (reference sequence). The CDR3, as DNA: TGTGCCAGTAAGACTAGCGGGAGGGAGGCAGATACGCAGTATTTT. This translates into CASKTSGREADTQYF.